This TCR beta chain is drawn from a study of T-cell memory formation after mild COVID-19. This clonotype was recorded once. MiXCR, applied by TCRdb to the 5' RACE reads, yields one record per CDR3 protein. The data show about 190,000 distinct CDR3 sequences, 27% seen once. Germline CDR1 MDHEN, CDR2 SYDVKM. Deletions cut 2 bases from V and 3 bases from J, with 11 bases between. This CDR3 is built from 14 residues. The clonotype was recovered from an adult woman who had mild COVID-19 (a few samples of this study predate the infection). Cell type and time point are not known. Sequenced material: PBMCs or a T cell subset sorted from them (not recorded which). The gene calls are TRBV28 and TRBJ2-7, with D maybe TRBD2 (5 bases). Here the CDR3 reads CASSLTGKGYEQYF. Written as DNA, the CDR3 is TGTGCCAGCAGTTTAACGGGGAAGGGCTACGAGCAGTACTTC.